The T cell receptor (beta chain) under discussion was sequenced for a study of blood T cell repertoires in COVID-19. Produced via immunoSEQ multiplex PCR; TCRdb's table is partial and in-frame only. The table includes 75,000 to 85,000 clones, approximately 88% detected once. This CDR3 contains 14 residues. V was clipped by 1 base and J by 2 bases, with 9 bases between them. Germline V gene data show CDR1 as SGDLS and CDR2 as YYNGEE. The receptor was isolated from a human donor in a cohort sampled during active COVID-19. The chain combines TRBV9 with TRBJ1-1, with unresolved D. The source material was peripheral blood. This CDR3 is CASSVSMVNTEAFF. The CDR3 coding sequence is TGTGCCAGCAGCGTATCTATGGTTAACACTGAAGCTTTCTTT.